This T cell receptor (beta chain) was retrieved from a study of shared clonotypes between healthy human individuals. Clones were read by immunoSEQ multiplex PCR, and TCRdb kept only the in-frame ones, dropping some. Of roughly 2.5 million clones in the sample, over 85% were seen once. The germline gives CDR1 SQVTM, CDR2 ANQGSEA. With 7 bases clipped from V and 6 bases from J, the junction kept 5 bases outside the gene matches. The length of the CDR3 is 11 residues. The sequenced sample consisted of naive CD4+ T cells sorted from blood. Subset given: CD45RA+ positively selected. The TCR was taken from a man between 18 and 35 years old in good health. The chain is built from TRBV29-1 and TRBJ1-1; 7 bases are shared with TRBD1. The CDR3 loop is CSGKQGPEAFF. The CDR3 nucleotides are TGCAGCGGGAAACAGGGGCCTGAAGCTTTCTTT.